This T cell receptor beta chain was identified in a study of cytomegalovirus exposure and HLA in healthy donors. V was shortened by 9 bases and J by 0 bases, with 8 bases between the two germline ends. The V gene's germline CDR1 is MNHNS and CDR2 SASEGT. There are 13 residues in the CDR3. The study ran its PCR with 60 Vbeta and 13 Jbeta primers. Sequencing was performed with immunoSEQ multiplex PCR; in TCRdb, only in-frame clones are kept and a portion is missing. This sample has about 92,000 clones, with 80% found just once. The chain couples TRBV6-1 to TRBJ2-2; no definite D call. The sample consisted of PBMCs. This TCR was recovered from a man aged 18 to 30 in good health and CMV-seronegative. CDR3 amino acids: CASAGPNTGELFF. The DNA of the CDR3 is TGTGCCAGTGCTGGGCCGAACACCGGGGAGCTGTTTTTT.